Included here is one T cell receptor (beta chain) sequence, with context. This record comes from a study of cytomegalovirus exposure and HLA in healthy donors. This CDR3 comprises 13 residues. Germline lookup yields CDR1 ENHRY and CDR2 SYGVKD. V shed 7 bases and J shed 0 bases, with 10 bases lying between them. Produced via immunoSEQ multiplex PCR; TCRdb's table is partial and in-frame only. The sample has about 360,000 clones, 70% to 90% seen once. The chain links TRBV10-3 to TRBJ2-7; no reliable D call. Sequenced sample: PBMCs. This receptor was obtained from a woman in her late teens or twenties in good health and CMV-seronegative. The CDR3 sequence is CAITRSVSYEQYF. The CDR3 DNA is TGTGCCATCACCCGAAGCGTCTCCTACGAGCAGTACTTC.